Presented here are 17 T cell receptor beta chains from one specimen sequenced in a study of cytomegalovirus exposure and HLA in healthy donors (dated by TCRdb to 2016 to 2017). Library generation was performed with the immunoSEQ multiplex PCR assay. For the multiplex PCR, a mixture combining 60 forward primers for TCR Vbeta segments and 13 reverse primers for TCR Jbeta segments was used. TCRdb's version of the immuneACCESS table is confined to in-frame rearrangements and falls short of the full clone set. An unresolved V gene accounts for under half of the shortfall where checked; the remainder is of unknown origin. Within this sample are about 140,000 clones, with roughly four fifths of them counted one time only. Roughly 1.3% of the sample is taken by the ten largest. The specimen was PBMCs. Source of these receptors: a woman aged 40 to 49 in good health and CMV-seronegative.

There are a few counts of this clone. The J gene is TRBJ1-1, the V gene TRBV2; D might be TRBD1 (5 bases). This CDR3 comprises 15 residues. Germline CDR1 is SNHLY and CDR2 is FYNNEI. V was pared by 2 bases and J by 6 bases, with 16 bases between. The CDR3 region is CASSERWAGPPEAFF. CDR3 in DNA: TGTGCCAGCAGTGAACGATGGGCAGGGCCCCCTGAAGCTTTCTTT.

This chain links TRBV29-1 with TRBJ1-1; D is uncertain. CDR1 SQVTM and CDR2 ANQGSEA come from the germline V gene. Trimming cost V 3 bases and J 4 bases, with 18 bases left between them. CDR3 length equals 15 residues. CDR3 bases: TGCAGCGTTGATCAGGTTGGGTTTGCCGTCACTGAAGCTTTCTTT. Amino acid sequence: CSVDQVGFAVTEAFF.

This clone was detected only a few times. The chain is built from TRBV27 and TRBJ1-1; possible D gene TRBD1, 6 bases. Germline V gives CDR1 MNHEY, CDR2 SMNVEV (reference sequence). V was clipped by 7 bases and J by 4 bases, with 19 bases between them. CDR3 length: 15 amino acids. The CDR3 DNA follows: TGTGCCAGCAACCTACAGGGCGCCCCGGGCACTGAAGCTTTCTTT. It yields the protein CASNLQGAPGTEAFF.

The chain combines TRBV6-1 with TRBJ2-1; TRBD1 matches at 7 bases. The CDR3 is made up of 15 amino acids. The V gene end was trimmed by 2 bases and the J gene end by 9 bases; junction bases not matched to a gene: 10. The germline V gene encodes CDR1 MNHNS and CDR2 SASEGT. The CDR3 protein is CASSEWEQGMGEQFF. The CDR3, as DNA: TGTGCCAGCAGTGAATGGGAACAGGGGATGGGTGAGCAGTTCTTC.

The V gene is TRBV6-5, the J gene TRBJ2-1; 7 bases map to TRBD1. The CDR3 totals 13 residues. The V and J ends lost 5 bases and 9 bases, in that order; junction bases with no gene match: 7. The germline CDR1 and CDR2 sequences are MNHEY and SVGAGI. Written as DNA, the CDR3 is TGTGCCAGCAGTCCCCCCCACAGGGGTGAGCAGTTCTTC. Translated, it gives CASSPPHRGEQFF.

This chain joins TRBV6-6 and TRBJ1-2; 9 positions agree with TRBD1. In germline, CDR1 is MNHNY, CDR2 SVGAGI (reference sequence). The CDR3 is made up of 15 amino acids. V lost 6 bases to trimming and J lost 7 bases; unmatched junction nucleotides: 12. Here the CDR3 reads CASSPGGTGGTGYTF. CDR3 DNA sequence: TGTGCCAGCAGCCCCGGGGGAACAGGGGGCACTGGCTACACCTTC.

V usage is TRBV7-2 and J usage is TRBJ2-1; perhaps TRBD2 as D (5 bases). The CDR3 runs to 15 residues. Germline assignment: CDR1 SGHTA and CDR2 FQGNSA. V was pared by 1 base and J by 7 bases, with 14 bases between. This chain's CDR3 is CASSLEPGWRNEQFF. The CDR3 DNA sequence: TGTGCCAGCAGCTTAGAGCCCGGATGGAGGAATGAGCAGTTCTTC.

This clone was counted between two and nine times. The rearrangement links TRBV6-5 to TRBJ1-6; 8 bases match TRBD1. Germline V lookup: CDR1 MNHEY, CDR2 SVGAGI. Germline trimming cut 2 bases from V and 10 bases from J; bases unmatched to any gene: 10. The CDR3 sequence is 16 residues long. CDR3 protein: CASSYRRKGTGSPLHF. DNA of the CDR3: TGTGCCAGCAGTTACAGAAGAAAGGGGACAGGATCACCCCTCCACTTT.

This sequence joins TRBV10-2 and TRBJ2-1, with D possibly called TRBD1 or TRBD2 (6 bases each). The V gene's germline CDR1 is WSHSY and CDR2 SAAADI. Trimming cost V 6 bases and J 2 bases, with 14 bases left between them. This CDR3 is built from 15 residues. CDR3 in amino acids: CASREGRTAYNEQFF. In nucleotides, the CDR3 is TGCGCCAGCAGGGAGGGGCGGACAGCCTACAATGAGCAGTTCTTC.

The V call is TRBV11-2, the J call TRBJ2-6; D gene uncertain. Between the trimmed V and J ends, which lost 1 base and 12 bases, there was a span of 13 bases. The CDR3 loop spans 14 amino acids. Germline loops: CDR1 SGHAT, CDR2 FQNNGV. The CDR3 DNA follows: TGTGCCAGCAGCTTAGGTATAGACAAAAGCGTCCTGACTTTC. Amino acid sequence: CASSLGIDKSVLTF.

The CDR3 DNA is TGTGCCAGCAGTCTCGAGAGGGCAGTTACAGATACGCAGTATTTT. Translating gives CASSLERAVTDTQYF. The J gene is TRBJ2-3, the V gene TRBV27, with D perhaps TRBD2 (5 bases). The V end lost 5 bases, the J end lost 3 bases, and 15 bases lay between the germline ends. Per the germline V gene, CDR1 is MNHEY and CDR2 is SMNVEV (reference sequence). CDR3 size: 15 residues.

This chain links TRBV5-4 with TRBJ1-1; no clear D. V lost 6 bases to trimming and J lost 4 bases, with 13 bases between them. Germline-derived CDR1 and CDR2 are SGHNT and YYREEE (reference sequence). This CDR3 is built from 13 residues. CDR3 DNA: TGTGCCAGCACCACAGATTTACTCACTGAAGCTTTCTTT. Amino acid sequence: CASTTDLLTEAFF.

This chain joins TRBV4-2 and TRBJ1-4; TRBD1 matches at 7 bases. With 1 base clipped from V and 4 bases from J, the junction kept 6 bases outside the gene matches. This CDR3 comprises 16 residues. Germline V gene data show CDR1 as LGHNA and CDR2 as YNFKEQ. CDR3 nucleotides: TGTGCCAGCAGCCAAGGTCAGACAGGGATTAATGAAAAACTGTTTTTT. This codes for CASSQGQTGINEKLFF.

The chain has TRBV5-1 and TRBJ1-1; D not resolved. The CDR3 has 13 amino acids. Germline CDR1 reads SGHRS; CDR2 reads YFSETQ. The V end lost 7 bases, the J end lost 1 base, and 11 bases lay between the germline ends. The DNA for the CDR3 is TGCGCCAGCGGTCCCGGGTCGAACACTGAAGCTTTCTTT. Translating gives CASGPGSNTEAFF.

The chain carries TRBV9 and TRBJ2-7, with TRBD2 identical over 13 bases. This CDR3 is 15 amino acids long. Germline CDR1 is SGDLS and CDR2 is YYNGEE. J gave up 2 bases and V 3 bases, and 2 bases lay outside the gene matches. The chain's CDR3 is CASSGTSGSTYEQYF. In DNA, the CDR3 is TGTGCCAGCAGCGGGACTAGCGGGAGTACCTACGAGCAGTACTTC. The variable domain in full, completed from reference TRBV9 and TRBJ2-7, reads DSGVTQTPKHLITATGQRVTLRCSPRSGDLSVYWYQQSLDQGLQFLIQYYNGEERAKGNILERFSAQQFPDLHSELNLSSLELGDSALYFCASSGTSGSTYEQYFGPGTRLTVT.

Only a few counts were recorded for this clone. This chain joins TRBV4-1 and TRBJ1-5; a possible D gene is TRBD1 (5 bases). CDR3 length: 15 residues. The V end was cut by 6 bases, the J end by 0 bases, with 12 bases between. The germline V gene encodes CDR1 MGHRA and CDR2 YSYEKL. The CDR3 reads CASSHDSYSNQPQHF. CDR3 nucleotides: TGCGCCAGCAGTCACGACAGTTATAGCAATCAGCCCCAGCATTTT.

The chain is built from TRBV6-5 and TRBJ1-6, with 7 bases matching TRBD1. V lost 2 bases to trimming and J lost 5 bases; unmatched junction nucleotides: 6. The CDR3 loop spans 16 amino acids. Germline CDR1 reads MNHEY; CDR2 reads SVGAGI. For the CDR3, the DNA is TGTGCCAGCAGTTACAACCGGGACAGAAATAATTCACCCCTCCACTTT. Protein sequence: CASSYNRDRNNSPLHF.